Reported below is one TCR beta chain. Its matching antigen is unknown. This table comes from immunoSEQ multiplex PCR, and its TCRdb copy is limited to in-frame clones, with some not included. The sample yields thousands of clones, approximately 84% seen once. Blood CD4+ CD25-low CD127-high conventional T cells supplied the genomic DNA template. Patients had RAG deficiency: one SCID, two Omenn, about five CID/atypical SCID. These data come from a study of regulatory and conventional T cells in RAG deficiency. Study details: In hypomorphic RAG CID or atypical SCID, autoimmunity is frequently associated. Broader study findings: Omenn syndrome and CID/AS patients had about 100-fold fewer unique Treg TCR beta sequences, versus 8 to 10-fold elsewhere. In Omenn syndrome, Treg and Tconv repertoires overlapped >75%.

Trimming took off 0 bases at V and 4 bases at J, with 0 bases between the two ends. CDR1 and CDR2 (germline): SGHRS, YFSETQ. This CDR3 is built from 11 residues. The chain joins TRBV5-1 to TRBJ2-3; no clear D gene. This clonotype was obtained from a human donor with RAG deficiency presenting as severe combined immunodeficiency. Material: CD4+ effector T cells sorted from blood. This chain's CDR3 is CASSLADTQYF. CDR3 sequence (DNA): TGCGCCAGCAGCTTGGCAGATACGCAGTATTTT.